The following is a T cell receptor (beta chain) sequence with its context. V dropped 0 bases and J dropped 6 bases, with 11 bases sitting between them. The CDR3 consists of 14 residues. CDR1 SGDLS and CDR2 YYNGEE come from the germline V gene. The data were obtained in a study of blood T cell repertoires in COVID-19. Data came from immunoSEQ multiplex PCR; TCRdb stores just in-frame clones and leaves some out. The sample shows roughly 280,000 clones, 75% to 90% of them seen only once. The V and J genes are TRBV9 and TRBJ2-3; tentative D call: TRBD2 (6 bases). The receptor comes from a man aged 25 to 40 with active or convalescent COVID-19. The material sequenced was peripheral blood. CDR3 DNA: TGTGCCAGCAGCGTAGATGGTGGGGGGGATACGCAGTATTTT. Translated, it gives CASSVDGGGDTQYF. Together with reference TRBV9 and TRBJ2-3, the CDR3 gives the full variable domain: DSGVTQTPKHLITATGQRVTLRCSPRSGDLSVYWYQQSLDQGLQFLIQYYNGEERAKGNILERFSAQQFPDLHSELNLSSLELGDSALYFCASSVDGGGDTQYFGPGTRLTVL.